This TCR beta chain was sequenced during a study of T cells in Graves' hyperthyroidism and ophthalmopathy. Study-level findings and limits: Most clonotypes expanded in the thyroid (above 0.001) were also present in blood.

In this sample, this clonotype turned up many times. Its target is not known. After removal of 5 bases from V and 6 bases from J, the junction contained 14 bases not matched to a gene. The CDR3 totals 16 residues. Germline CDR1 DFQATT, CDR2 SNEGSKA (reference sequence). It was roughly 10 ml of fresh peripheral blood that supplied the PBMCs. What was amplified from RNA transcripts were TCR beta CDR3 regions. TCR CDR3 regions were first amplified by RT-PCR with HTBI primers. One entry per CDR3 protein results from TCRdb running MiXCR on the multiplex PCR reads. The sample consists of a few hundred thousand distinct CDR3 sequences, 21% of them appearing once.

Source material: blood. This clonotype was sampled from a woman aged 50 to 60 with Graves' hyperthyroidism. The rearrangement uses TRBV20-1 and TRBJ2-3, with 10 bases aligning to TRBD2. DNA of the CDR3: TGCAGTGCTTCGACCCTACTAGCGGGACTGAAGGATACGCAGTATTTT. Protein product: CSASTLLAGLKDTQYF.